This TCR beta chain was found in a study of cytomegalovirus exposure and HLA in healthy donors. Study-level points and caveats: TCR beta chains associated with HLA were, in a later analysis, more clonally expanded than equally common others. TCR beta V- and J-gene trimming, according to a later analysis, was linked to a missense DCLRE1C variant. Productive rates of about 87% or about 30% were seen for most TCR beta V segments in an earlier analysis. Looking again later, the authors saw that most CMV-associated TCR beta chains seemed HLA-restricted.

V was trimmed by 2 bases and J by 8 bases, leaving 7 bases between them. The CDR3 is made up of 12 amino acids. Germline-derived CDR1 and CDR2 are MNHNS and SASEGT. In its sample, this clone was seen a few times. Its target is not known. The PCR used 60 Vbeta and 13 Jbeta primers. Sequencing was performed with immunoSEQ multiplex PCR; in TCRdb, only in-frame clones are kept and a portion is missing. The repertoire holds about 93,000 clones, with over 75% as singletons. Sequenced input: PBMCs. The origin of this receptor is a man between 45 and 60 years old in good health and CMV-seronegative. This chain links TRBV6-1 with TRBJ2-1; D perhaps matches TRBD2 (5 bases). DNA of the CDR3: TGTGCCAGCAGTGAAATCGGGGATGAGCAGTTCTTC. Translation gives CASSEIGDEQFF.